These 2 T cell receptor beta chains came from one sample sequenced in a study of identical twins. Via MiXCR, TCRdb re-called the 5' RACE reads, giving one row per CDR3 protein. The sample holds some 210,000 distinct CDR3 sequences; 15% to 20% are singletons and the top ten take around 40%. Another study also made use of these data, one on T cells expressing NK-cell markers.

Sequenced material: CD8+ T cells sorted from blood. Receptor source: a woman in her late teens or twenties in good health.

There are a few counts of this clonotype. This chain uses TRBV15 with TRBJ1-2, with 9 bases identical to TRBD1. Germline CDR1 LNHNV, CDR2 YYDKDF (reference sequence). This CDR3 is built from 15 residues. The V gene end was trimmed by 3 bases and the J gene end by 4 bases; junction bases not matched to a gene: 6. CDR3: CATSSGGQGLYGYTF. The CDR3 DNA reads as TGTGCCACCAGCAGTGGGGGACAGGGCCTCTATGGCTACACCTTC.

This clonotype was picked up a small number of times. V and J are TRBV9 and TRBJ2-1; D is undetermined. V lost 4 bases and J lost 0, with 17 bases in between. Per germline, CDR1 SGDLS and CDR2 YYNGEE. This CDR3 region has 17 residues. The CDR3, as DNA: TGTGCCAGCAGCACTCGACCCGGCCGGGCCTCCTACAATGAGCAGTTCTTC. This gives the protein CASSTRPGRASYNEQFF.